A selection of T cell receptor beta chains follows, all from one sample in a study of graft-versus-host responses after intestinal transplantation. No cognate antigen is known for these TCRs. The method was immunoSEQ multiplex PCR; TCRdb's version includes in-frame clones alone and lacks a portion of them. This table holds some 100,000 clones, approximately 90% found once. The input for sequencing was unstimulated CD8+ T cells sorted from spleen or lymph node cells, taken before intestinal transplant. Source of these receptors: a human donor who received an intestinal transplant. Each CDR3 is given with its conserved first and last residue. D genes are given only for firm matches. Where a row states a size, it is once, few, many or the class of an expanded clone; other rows omit it.

J gene | CDR3 length | clone size | D gene | V gene | CDR3 DNA | CDR3 protein
TRBJ1-1 | 18 | - | - | TRBV4-1 | TGCGCCAGCAGCCAAGTCCCGCCGGCGACAGTCATGAACACTGAAGCTTTCTTT | CASSQVPPATVMNTEAFF
TRBJ2-1 | 13 | - | - | TRBV9 | TGTGCCAGCAGCGTCTCGACCTACAATGAGCAGTTCTTC | CASSVSTYNEQFF
TRBJ2-1 | 12 | - | - | TRBV29-1 | TGCAGCGTTGAGGGGCAGATCAATGAGCAGTTCTTC | CSVEGQINEQFF
TRBJ1-4 | 13 | - | - | TRBV6-5 | TGTGCCAGCAGTTATGGGCAGGCTGAAAAACTGTTTTTT | CASSYGQAEKLFF
TRBJ2-2 | 13 | - | - | TRBV4-1 | TGCGCCAGCAGCCAAGATACAGGGCCGGAGCTGTTTTTT | CASSQDTGPELFF
TRBJ2-1 | 15 | - | - | TRBV19 | TGTGCCAGTAGTATTTGGGATGGGTCCTACAATGAGCAGTTCTTC | CASSIWDGSYNEQFF
TRBJ2-7 | 16 | - | - | TRBV19 | TGTGCCAGTAGTATGTTTGGGGGGTCGTTCTCCTACGAGCAGTACTTC | CASSMFGGSFSYEQYF
TRBJ1-2 | 13 | - | - | TRBV9 | TGTGCCAGCAGCGTAGGGCAGGGGAATGGCTACACCTTC | CASSVGQGNGYTF
TRBJ2-6 | 18 | - | - | TRBV5-4 | TGTGCCAGCTCATATAGCGTACCAGACAAAAGTCGGGCCAACGTCCTGACTTTC | CASSYSVPDKSRANVLTF
TRBJ2-7 | 17 | - | TRBD2 | TRBV2 | TGTGCCACCCTCTTCCCGACTAGCGGGGGACTATCCTACGAGCAGTACTTC | CATLFPTSGGLSYEQYF
TRBJ1-1 | 12 | - | - | TRBV6-5 | TGTGCCAGCAGTTACAAGAACACTGAAGCTTTCTTT | CASSYKNTEAFF
TRBJ2-3 | 14 | - | - | TRBV11-3 | TGTGCCAGCAGCTTAGGCGGAAACACAGATACGCAGTATTTT | CASSLGGNTDTQYF
TRBJ1-5 | 14 | - | TRBD1 | TRBV7-9 | TGTGCCAGCAGCGGACAGGCCCCGGGACAGCCCCAGCATTTT | CASSGQAPGQPQHF
TRBJ2-1 | 15 | - | TRBD2 | TRBV4-1 | TGCGCCAGCAGCCTTGGGACTAGCGGGAGCGATGAGCAGTTCTTC | CASSLGTSGSDEQFF
TRBJ1-2 | 13 | - | - | TRBV4-1 | TGCGCCAGCAACAGGGTAGGGGACTATGGCTACACCTTC | CASNRVGDYGYTF
TRBJ1-2 | 12 | - | - | TRBV5-4 | TGTGCCAGCAGCTTGGAAGGGGATGGCTACACCTTC | CASSLEGDGYTF
TRBJ2-5 | 16 | once | TRBD2 | TRBV5-1 | TGCGCCAGCAGCTCTGGGACTAGCGATGAAGGAGAGACCCAGTACTTC | CASSSGTSDEGETQYF
TRBJ1-2 | 15 | - | TRBD1 | TRBV27 | TGTGCCAGCAGTTTATCGGCAGGGGGCAGGCGAGGCTACACCTTC | CASSLSAGGRRGYTF
TRBJ1-2 | 12 | few | - | TRBV6-6 | TGTGCCAGCAGTTTATCCCAACTTGGCTACACCTTC | CASSLSQLGYTF
TRBJ2-7 | 14 | - | - | TRBV28 | TGTGCCAGCAGTTTATCGTGGCCCAACTACGAGCAGTACTTC | CASSLSWPNYEQYF
TRBJ2-3 | 13 | - | - | TRBV7-6 | TGTGCCAGCAGCTTAGTCGGCTTCCATACGCAGTATTTT | CASSLVGFHTQYF
TRBJ2-1 | 19 | - | TRBD2 | TRBV4-1 | TGCGCCAGCAGCCGGCCTCCGAGGACTAGCGGGACCCTCTACAATGAGCAGTTCTTC | CASSRPPRTSGTLYNEQFF
TRBJ1-5 | 14 | - | - | TRBV27 | TGTGCCAGCAGTTTTTCAGGGAGGGGACAGCCCCAGCATTTT | CASSFSGRGQPQHF
TRBJ1-1 | 15 | - | - | TRBV7-6 | TGTGCCAGCAGCTTAGGGTTGGGTCAAGACAATGAAGCTTTCTTT | CASSLGLGQDNEAFF
TRBJ2-1 | 15 | - | TRBD2 | TRBV27 | TGTGCCAGCAGACCAGGGACTAGCGCGTACAATGAGCAGTTCTTC | CASRPGTSAYNEQFF
TRBJ2-2 | 15 | once | TRBD1 | TRBV6-5 | TGTGCCAGCCTGGAGGGACAGGGGAACACCGGGGAGCTGTTTTTT | CASLEGQGNTGELFF